These 11 T cell receptor beta chains came from one sample sequenced in a study of beta chain features in type 1 diabetes. General observations from the study: Patients with Type 1 diabetes showed moderately but significantly shorter TCRB CDR3s in all four CD4+ subsets.

The antigens these receptors bind are not known. The entirety of the isolated RNA underwent reverse transcription, so expressed TCRB transcripts were sequenced. Assay: immunoSEQ multiplex PCR; the TCRdb copy retains only in-frame clones and omits some. The sample lists 600,000 to 700,000 clones; roughly 12% were seen once. Source material: naive CD4+ T cells from blood. The receptor set was obtained from a man aged 30 to 39 with type 1 diabetes.

This rearrangement joins TRBV5-6 to TRBJ2-5; no reliable D call. Per germline, CDR1 SGHDT and CDR2 YYEEEE. CDR3 length: 16 residues. Deletions cut 4 bases from V and 2 bases from J, with 18 bases between. The CDR3 region is CASSTGPLLIQETQYF. The CDR3 DNA is TGTGCCAGCAGCACCGGACCGCTACTTATTCAAGAGACCCAGTACTTC.

CDR3 nucleotides: TGTGCCAGCAATCGCGGACAGGGTGAAGCTTTCTTT. Amino acid sequence: CASNRGQGEAFF. V usage is TRBV6-5 and J usage is TRBJ1-1; 8 nucleotides agree with TRBD1. Trimming removed 7 bases from V and 7 bases from J; junction bases left unmatched: 5. Germline assignment: CDR1 MNHEY and CDR2 SVGAGI. The CDR3 has 12 amino acids.

The V and J genes are TRBV6-6 and TRBJ1-6; D perhaps matches TRBD1 (5 bases). This CDR3 region has 14 residues. The ends were cut back, 2 bases at V and 9 bases at J, with 11 bases in the middle. The germline V gene encodes CDR1 MNHNY and CDR2 SVGAGI (reference sequence). The CDR3, as DNA: TGTGCCAGCAGTTACCCAGAGGGGTTTTCACCCCTCCACTTT. As protein: CASSYPEGFSPLHF.

Note on this clone: The sample carries other DNA sequences with the same CDR3. The chain employs TRBV30 and TRBJ1-5, with D tentatively TRBD1 (6 bases). Germline CDR1 and CDR2: GTSNPN and SVGIG (reference sequence). The V end was cut by 0 bases, the J end by 6 bases, with 9 bases between. The CDR3 loop spans 13 amino acids. CDR3 sequence reads: CAWSVGGGQPQHF. The CDR3 region has the DNA TGTGCCTGGAGTGTGGGAGGGGGTCAGCCCCAGCATTTT. Based on the CDR3 plus reference TRBV30 and TRBJ1-5, the full variable domain is SQTIHQWPATLVQPVGSPLSLECTVEGTSNPNLYWYRQAAGRGLQLLFYSVGIGQISSEVPQNLSASRPQDRQFILSSKKLLLSDSGFYLCAWSVGGGQPQHFGDGTRLSIL.

This clone was seen more than once but under ten times. The CDR3 here is CASSFRVTGSTDTQYF. Written as DNA, the CDR3 is TGTGCCAGCAGCTTCCGAGTAACCGGTAGCACAGATACGCAGTATTTT. The V call is TRBV7-9, the J call TRBJ2-3; no definite D call. The V end was cut by 3 bases, the J end by 0 bases, with 13 bases between. This CDR3 spans 16 amino acids. Germline-derived CDR1 and CDR2 are SEHNR and FQNEAQ (reference sequence).

The rearrangement joins TRBV9 to TRBJ2-5, with TRBD1 as a possible D gene (6 bases). CDR3 length equals 11 residues. CDR1 is SGDLS, CDR2 YYNGEE, per germline. The V end was cut by 3 bases, the J end by 9 bases, with 9 bases between. CDR3: CASSAGVAQYF. DNA of the CDR3: TGTGCCAGCAGCGCAGGGGTTGCCCAGTACTTC.

The chain couples TRBV9 to TRBJ2-5; no firm D call. In germline, CDR1 is SGDLS, CDR2 YYNGEE. The germline V and J ends were trimmed by 0 bases and 2 bases, with 14 bases remaining between them. This CDR3 comprises 16 residues. Written as DNA, the CDR3 is TGTGCCAGCAGCGTAGCCGCCGATAGTTTACAAGAGACCCAGTACTTC. Translated: CASSVAADSLQETQYF.

The chain joins TRBV27 to TRBJ1-6; D gene unclear. Trimming removed 0 bases from V and 0 bases from J, with 12 bases in between. This CDR3 comprises 18 residues. Germline CDR1 is MNHEY and CDR2 is SMNVEV (reference sequence). CDR3 sequence reads: CASSLSSRRSSYNSPLHF. In nucleotides, the CDR3 is TGTGCCAGCAGTTTATCGTCACGTAGGAGCTCCTATAATTCACCCCTCCACTTT.

The chain carries TRBV2 and TRBJ2-1; D may match TRBD1 or TRBD2 (5 bases each). The germline CDR1 and CDR2 sequences are SNHLY and FYNNEI. CDR3 length: 14 amino acids. The ends were cut back, 1 base at V and 12 bases at J, with 16 bases in the middle. This CDR3 is CASSEDNSRGGQFF. CDR3 nucleotides: TGTGCCAGCAGTGAAGACAACAGCCGGGGCGGGCAGTTCTTC. Full variable domain (rest looked up from reference TRBV2 and TRBJ2-1): EPEVTQTPSHQVTQMGQEVILRCVPISNHLYFYWYRQILGQKVEFLVSFYNNEISEKSEIFDDQFSVERPDGSNFTLKIRSTKLEDSAMYFCASSEDNSRGGQFFGPGTRLTVL.

J is TRBJ2-7 and V is TRBV5-1, with D hard to call. CDR1 and CDR2 (germline): SGHRS, YFSETQ. The CDR3 consists of 15 residues. Trimming took off 2 bases at V and 0 bases at J, with 12 bases between the two ends. CDR3 bases: TGCGCCAGCAGCTTCGGGCACACGAGCTCCTACGAGCAGTACTTC. The encoded protein is CASSFGHTSSYEQYF.

A few counts support this clone. The chain is built from TRBV7-9 and TRBJ1-2, with 7 bases aligning to TRBD1. The ends lost 1 base at V and 5 bases at J; junction bases unmatched: 7. The germline V gene has CDR1 SEHNR and CDR2 FQNEAQ (reference sequence). The CDR3 is made up of 15 amino acids. The CDR3 protein is CASSLVQGKSYGYTF. The CDR3 nucleotides are TGTGCCAGCAGCTTAGTACAGGGGAAGTCGTATGGCTACACCTTC.